This T cell receptor (beta chain) was retrieved from a study of blood T cell repertoires in COVID-19 (dated by TCRdb to the early 2020s). The study in broad terms: The collaborator samples originated in the United States, Italy and Spain and spanned the acute and convalescent phases of COVID-19. HLA class I and class II types, where available, came from metadata supplied by the sample provider rather than from assay-based typing. The prospective study material was composed of cDNA or gDNA derived from T cells, B-cell-depleted T cells, or PBMCs. Samples were obtained from the ongoing ImmuneRACE study (first 160 participants) and from about 1,300 subjects provided by 6 global collaborators. Subjects who had been exposed to COVID-19, were actively infected with it, or had recovered from it provided the deeply sampled blood TCRbeta repertoires that made up the dataset. Sample metadata almost always included a de-identified subject ID, COVID-19 status, age in years and sex. The repertoires were released in a freely available public database meant as a resource for research on the immune response to SARS-CoV-2.

As regards this clone: The antigen it binds to is not known. Nothing much larger sits one base from this clone, and base qualities are not available.

Study-level results and caveats: How much clinical and demographic metadata was included differed by source and by participant, and the metadata was provided uncurated.

Participants in the prospective study were aged roughly 18 to 90 years, lived in more than 20 United States geographic areas, and enrolled through a virtual design. In the prospective study, cohorts were assigned on the basis of participant-reported clinical history obtained from a screening survey and a study questionnaire. ImmuneRACE Cohort 3 recovered participants were defined by two consecutive negative NP/OP PCR tests, healthcare professional clearance, or symptom resolution. Mobile phlebotomists in the prospective study collected whole blood, serum and a nasopharyngeal or oropharyngeal swab from every participant. Over an approximately 2-month period, participants in the prospective study had the option of providing additional blood draws and questionnaires. Before DNA extraction, prospective study blood samples were shipped either frozen or at room temperature. From the cysteine up to the phenylalanine, the CDR3 has a length of 13 residues. Left in the record is the CDR3 DNA by itself, 39 bases read in frame from the first base. V is cut back by 2 bases and J by 6 bases, with 0 bases in the junction unmatched. The CDR1 and CDR2 encoded by the germline V gene are MDHEN and SYDVKM.

The immunoSEQ Assay, a bias-controlled multiplex PCR, was used to amplify TCRbeta CDR3 regions from genomic DNA. For the original study's pipeline: The number of nucleated cells in each sample was estimated from the amplification of reference gene primers within the assay. Sequence reads were collapsed and filtered to measure the absolute abundance of every unique TCRbeta CDR3 rearrangement. For each sample, productive Simpson clonality was calculated by taking the square root of Simpson's diversity index across productive rearrangements. TCRdb took this table from immuneACCESS and kept in-frame rearrangements with V and J called. Such tables lack part of the clones; where checked against another copy, unresolved V genes explain under half of the gap, and the rest is unexplained. V, J and clone size are taken as reported in that table, and D and trimming were inferred from the DNA itself. The sample profile shows about 380,000 clones; 88% of them were found once. About 1.1% of the sample rests with the top ten.

The sequencing sample was made of PBMCs or T cells enriched from blood (not recorded which). The sequence was obtained from a woman in her late teens or twenties who had recovered from COVID-19. This sequence uses TRBV28 and TRBJ1-2, and 10 bases in between align with TRBD1. The DNA reads as follows: TGTGCCAGCAGTTTAGGGACAGGGGATGGCTACACCTTC. Translated, this is CASSLGTGDGYTF.